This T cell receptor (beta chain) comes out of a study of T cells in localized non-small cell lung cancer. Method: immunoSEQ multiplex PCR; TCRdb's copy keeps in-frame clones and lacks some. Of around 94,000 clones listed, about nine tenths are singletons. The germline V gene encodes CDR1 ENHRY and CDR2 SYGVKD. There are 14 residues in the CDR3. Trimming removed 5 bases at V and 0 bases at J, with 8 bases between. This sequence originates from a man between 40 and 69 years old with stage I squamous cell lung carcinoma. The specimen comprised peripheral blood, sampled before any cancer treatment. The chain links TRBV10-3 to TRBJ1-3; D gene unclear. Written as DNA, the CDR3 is TGTGCCATCAGTTTACTAAGCTCTGGAAACACCATATATTTT. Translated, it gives CAISLLSSGNTIYF.